This T cell receptor beta chain was identified in a study of shared clonotypes between healthy human individuals. Study overall: Each donor's CD8 memory used one plate, CD8 naive two, each CD4 subset three.

At the deep level, the assay was run. Repertoires were generated with immunoSEQ multiplex PCR, while TCRdb's copy carries only in-frame clones and drops some. The sample records fewer than 1.4 million clones, about 80% being singletons. V gave up 2 bases and J gave up 0 bases, with 10 bases separating them. This CDR3 contains 15 residues. Germline loops: CDR1 MDHEN, CDR2 SYDVKM. V gene TRBV28 combines with J gene TRBJ1-1, with a weak D call TRBD1 (5 bases). Source material: memory CD4+ T cells from PBMCs. Subset meaning: CD45RA-negative fraction. This receptor was obtained from a man between 18 and 29 years old in good health. Some clones in this sample may be carry-over from other donors' samples. The CDR3 here is CASSLAGVLNTEAFF. The CDR3 nucleotides are TGTGCCAGCAGTTTAGCGGGGGTCCTGAACACTGAAGCTTTCTTT. The complete variable domain, with remaining parts taken from reference TRBV28 and TRBJ1-1, reads DVKVTQSSRYLVKRTGEKVFLECVQDMDHENMFWYRQDPGLGLRLIYFSYDVKMKEKGDIPEGYSVSREKKERFSLILESASTNQTSMYLCASSLAGVLNTEAFFGQGTRLTVV.